This TCR beta chain is drawn from a study of response to subunit inactivated influenza vaccine. Between the trimmed V and J ends, which lost 4 bases and 6 bases, there was a span of 16 bases. The CDR3 has 15 amino acids. Germline V gene sequence: CDR1 MNHEY, CDR2 SVGAGI. Study conclusions and caveats: Few additional T cells are recruited per seasonal influenza vaccination, authors suggested.

With regard to this clonotype: What it recognizes is unknown.

MiXCR was run by TCRdb on the RT-PCR reads, yielding one entry per CDR3 protein. The repertoire holds 150,000 or so distinct CDR3 sequences, 11% seen once, with around 12% in the top ten. The V call is TRBV6-5, the J call TRBJ1-5; D possibly corresponds to TRBD1 (6 bases). The source was non-naive T cells sorted from PBMCs, collected about 6 weeks after vaccination. The source is a man aged 50 to 59 who received an inactivated influenza vaccine. CDR3 amino acids: CASSFSGGAGQPQHF. In DNA form, the CDR3 reads TGTGCCAGCAGTTTCTCCGGGGGCGCGGGTCAGCCCCAGCATTTT.